One T cell receptor beta chain is described in this entry. Per the original data handling: For nucleated cells, counts were estimated from reference gene primer amplification. Only in-frame clones appear in the TCRdb table, and some are missing; sequencing was by immunoSEQ multiplex PCR. V and J calls and clone size are those listed in that table; D and trimming were worked out from the DNA. This sample has roughly 230,000 clones; nearly 90% occur once, and the top ten carry about 0.64%. This entry is derived from a study of blood T cell repertoires in COVID-19. Study information: From T cells, B-cell-depleted T cells, or PBMCs came the material, which was cDNA or gDNA.

The CDR3 covers 20 residues. V gave up 0 bases and J gave up 6 bases; unmatched junction bases: 17. Germline V gene data show CDR1 as MNHEY and CDR2 as SMNVEV (reference sequence). This chain uses TRBV27 with TRBJ2-2, with 9 bases lining up with TRBD2. The material sequenced was peripheral blood. This clonotype was obtained from a human donor in a cohort sampled during active COVID-19. This chain's CDR3 is CASSLSALLAGRSFAGELFF. The DNA for the CDR3 is TGTGCCAGCAGTTTATCGGCCCTACTAGCGGGCCGTTCTTTCGCCGGGGAGCTGTTTTTT.